The present TCR beta chain was sequenced within a study of OX40 agonist ivuxolimab in advanced cancers. About the research overall: Patients received ivuxolimab, an agonistic anti-OX40 (CD134) antibody.

Libraries were prepared by immunoSEQ multiplex PCR; TCRdb keeps only in-frame clonotypes and omits some of them. Of some 82,000 clones detected, 90% to 95% appear once; the ten largest clones hold approximately 10%. Germline V CDR1 and CDR2: MNHEY, SMNVEV (reference sequence). This CDR3 comprises 15 residues. Deletions cut 4 bases from V and 5 bases from J, with 15 bases between. This clone was observed at least ten times. Its specificity is unknown. General study results and limits: At 0.1 to 3.0 mg/kg, CD4+ and CD8+ blood T cells expanded clonally by week 6. Low levels of normalized T-cell clonal expansion also appeared in some nonresponders.

The clonotype comes from an adult with an advanced solid tumor such as melanoma, head and neck, liver or kidney cancer. The rearrangement uses TRBV27 and TRBJ2-1; D possibly corresponds to TRBD2 (6 bases). The starting material was CD4+ or CD8+ T cells sorted from blood, obtained in a trial of the OX40 agonist ivuxolimab. CDR3 DNA sequence: TGTGCCAGCAGTTCCCTTTTCGGCGGGAACAATGAGCAGTTCTTC. Its translation: CASSSLFGGNNEQFF.